This entry lists 28 T cell receptor beta chains sequenced from one sample in a study of T cell repertoires in cytomegalovirus infection. TCRdb re-analysed the reads in MiXCR, keeping a single row per CDR3 protein. Of about 210,000 distinct CDR3 sequences in the sample, about 7% were seen once. Sequencing was carried out using PBMCs. The source of these receptors is a human donor in good health (CMV status not recorded). Some clones in this sample may be carry-over from other donors' samples.

This clonotype was found many times. This sequence joins TRBV7-2 and TRBJ1-6; D gene ambiguous. This CDR3 is 15 amino acids long. The germline CDR1 and CDR2 sequences are SGHTA and FQGNSA. With 1 base removed from V and 1 base from J, the gap between germline ends came to 5 bases. CDR3 in DNA: TGTGCCAGCAGCTTAGGGGTTTCCTATAATTCACCCCTCCACTTT. The encoded protein is CASSLGVSYNSPLHF.

At least ten counts were recorded for this clonotype. The chain is built from TRBV20-1 and TRBJ1-2; D possibly corresponds to TRBD1 (6 bases). The germline V and J ends were trimmed by 3 bases and 6 bases, with 17 bases remaining between them. This CDR3 region has 14 residues. Germline V gene lookup returns CDR1 DFQATT and CDR2 SNEGSKA (reference sequence). CDR3 protein: CSASLSGPGDGYTF. The CDR3, as DNA: TGCAGTGCTAGCCTCTCAGGGCCAGGGGATGGCTACACCTTC.

This clonotype was recorded many times. The genes are TRBV6-1 and TRBJ1-1, with D unresolved. In germline, CDR1 is MNHNS, CDR2 SASEGT. The CDR3 covers 12 residues. V lost 5 bases and J 5 bases, leaving 9 bases between the germline ends. CDR3 nucleotides: TGTGCCAGCAGTTTCGGAAAGACTGAAGCTTTCTTT. This encodes CASSFGKTEAFF.

This clonotype was seen ten or more times. The chain couples TRBV7-9 to TRBJ2-5; 9 bases agree with TRBD2. The CDR3 totals 16 residues. Looked up from germline, CDR1 is SEHNR and CDR2 is FQNEAQ (reference sequence). J gave up 2 bases and V 1 base, and 5 bases lay outside the gene matches. Here the CDR3 DNA reads TGTGCCAGCAGCTTAGGGTCTAGCGGGAAGCAAGAGACCCAGTACTTC. Amino acids: CASSLGSSGKQETQYF.

The table lists this clonotype with many counts. The gene calls are TRBV7-2 and TRBJ2-1; D is perhaps TRBD1 (5 bases). The CDR3 length is 12 residues. Trimming removed 4 bases from V and 11 bases from J, with 12 bases in between. Germline assignment: CDR1 SGHTA and CDR2 FQGNSA. In nucleotides, the CDR3 is TGTGCCAGCAGCTCTCCAGGGAATCAGCAGTTCTTC. Residues: CASSSPGNQQFF.

This clonotype has more than one count but fewer than ten. The chain uses TRBV20-1 and TRBJ1-2, with D possibly matching TRBD1 (5 bases). Trimming removed 4 bases from V and 8 bases from J, with 26 bases in between. CDR3 length: 16 amino acids. Germline loops: CDR1 DFQATT, CDR2 SNEGSKA (reference sequence). The chain's CDR3 is CSATSGGREALGGYTF. In nucleotides, the CDR3 is TGCAGTGCTACCTCCGGAGGCAGGGAGGCTTTGGGGGGCTACACCTTC.

This CDR3 is CASSGRGVGGYTF. The CDR3 nucleotides read TGTGCCAGCAGTGGCCGGGGGGTCGGTGGCTACACCTTC. The chain joins TRBV6-4 to TRBJ1-2; possible D gene TRBD1, 5 bases. This CDR3 contains 13 residues. V lost 4 bases and J 7 bases, leaving 13 bases between the germline ends. Per the germline V gene, CDR1 is MRHNA and CDR2 is SNTAGT.

This clonotype was counted a few times. The chain couples TRBV27 to TRBJ2-3; D is uncertain. CDR3 length: 14 residues. V was shortened by 8 bases and J by 2 bases, with 14 bases between the two germline ends. Germline V gives CDR1 MNHEY, CDR2 SMNVEV (reference sequence). The CDR3 protein is CASSPGRTTDTQYF. The CDR3 DNA sequence: TGTGCCAGCTCCCCCGGACGGACCACAGATACGCAGTATTTT.

This clonotype was detected ten times or more. This chain joins TRBV7-6 and TRBJ2-7; D could derive from TRBD1 or TRBD2 (5 bases each). In germline, CDR1 is SGHVS, CDR2 FNYEAQ. The CDR3 has 14 amino acids. With 4 bases removed from V and 6 bases from J, the gap between germline ends came to 16 bases. The CDR3 region is CASSSGTGPSEQYF. The CDR3 nucleotides are TGTGCCAGCAGCTCCGGGACGGGGCCCTCCGAGCAGTACTTC.

This clonotype was picked up many times. The chain links TRBV29-1 to TRBJ2-3; 7 bases align to TRBD1. V dropped 7 bases and J dropped 2; count of bases not matched to a gene: 9. CDR3 length equals 14 residues. Germline V lookup: CDR1 SQVTM, CDR2 ANQGSEA. The CDR3 reads CSASPGQYTDTQYF. DNA for the CDR3: TGCAGCGCCTCACCGGGACAGTACACAGATACGCAGTATTTT.

The sample holds a few counts of this clonotype. The V and J genes are TRBV20-1 and TRBJ1-5, with 10 positions matching TRBD1. The germline V gene has CDR1 DFQATT and CDR2 SNEGSKA (reference sequence). CDR3 length: 16 residues. V shed 0 bases and J 5 bases; nucleotides not matched to a gene: 7. CDR3 nucleotides: TGCAGTGCTAGAGACCCTAGGACAGGGGGGGATCAGCCCCAGCATTTT. This sequence encodes CSARDPRTGGDQPQHF.

This clonotype has a count of ten or more. The chain carries TRBV12-3 or TRBV12-4 and TRBJ1-1; no firm D call. The CDR3 length is 14 residues. The V gene lost 6 bases and the J gene lost 3 bases, with 14 bases spanning the gap. CDR3 loop: CASSRENVDTEAFF. The CDR3, as DNA: TGTGCCAGCAGCCGGGAAAATGTGGACACTGAAGCTTTCTTT.

The gene calls are TRBV29-1 and TRBJ2-3, with D hard to call. The germline V gene encodes CDR1 SQVTM and CDR2 ANQGSEA. This CDR3 has 13 amino acids. V shed 1 base and J shed 3 bases, with 8 bases lying between them. In DNA form, the CDR3 reads TGCAGCGTTGAAGTTAGCTTGACAGATACGCAGTATTTT. Residues: CSVEVSLTDTQYF.

The table lists this clonotype with many counts. The genes are TRBV7-8 and TRBJ1-1; the match to TRBD1 covers 7 bases. The germline CDR1 and CDR2 sequences are SGHVS and FQNEAQ. V was clipped by 4 bases and J by 6 bases; unmatched bases: 8. The CDR3 is 14 residues long. The CDR3 DNA follows: TGTGCCAGCAGCTCCAGGGGGGGCGTCGCTGAAGCTTTCTTT. Translation: CASSSRGGVAEAFF.

Ten or more counts support this clonotype. The chain has TRBV5-1 and TRBJ1-5; 7 bases line up with TRBD1. V lost 0 bases and J lost 0; bases outside the gene matches: 6. The germline V gene encodes CDR1 SGHRS and CDR2 YFSETQ. The CDR3 runs to 17 residues. CDR3 nucleotide sequence: TGCGCCAGCAGCTTGGGAGGGACAGCTTATAGCAATCAGCCCCAGCATTTT. Protein sequence: CASSLGGTAYSNQPQHF. Based on the CDR3 plus reference TRBV5-1 and TRBJ1-5, the full variable domain is KAGVTQTPRYLIKTRGQQVTLSCSPISGHRSVSWYQQTPGQGLQFLFEYFSETQRNKGNFPGRFSGRQFSNSRSEMNVSTLELGDSALYLCASSLGGTAYSNQPQHFGDGTRLSIL.

The table lists this clonotype with many counts. The V and J genes are TRBV12-3 or TRBV12-4 and TRBJ1-1, with 7 bases identical to TRBD1. The CDR3 is made up of 16 amino acids. V gave up 8 bases and J gave up 1 base; unmatched junction bases: 13. This CDR3 is CASWSNRGSRNTEAFF. For the CDR3, the DNA is TGTGCCAGCTGGTCGAACAGGGGAAGTAGGAACACTGAAGCTTTCTTT.

This clonotype has ten or more counts. The rearrangement links TRBV14 to TRBJ2-5; no firm D call. Per the germline V gene, CDR1 is SGHDN and CDR2 is FVKESK. Trimming removed 1 base at V and 5 bases at J, with 8 bases between. The length of the CDR3 is 13 residues. As DNA, the CDR3 is TGTGCCAGCAGCCAAGTGGACGGGGAGACCCAGTACTTC. Translating it yields CASSQVDGETQYF.

This clonotype was picked up many times. The CDR3 DNA follows: TGTGCCAGCAGCCAAGATGGGGGCGATCGCACTGAAGCTTTCTTT. Amino acid sequence: CASSQDGGDRTEAFF. The chain employs TRBV3-1 and TRBJ1-1, with a tentative D call TRBD1 (6 bases). Germline V gene lookup returns CDR1 LGHDT and CDR2 YNNKEL (reference sequence). V gave up 0 bases and J gave up 4 bases, with 12 bases separating them. The CDR3 sequence is 15 residues long.

Ten or more counts support this clonotype. The chain combines TRBV7-2 with TRBJ1-2, with 9 bases lining up with TRBD1. Germline assignment: CDR1 SGHTA and CDR2 FQGNSA. V shed 4 bases and J 4 bases; nucleotides not matched to a gene: 7. The CDR3 covers 15 residues. The CDR3 loop is CASSSAGDRAYGYTF. CDR3 in DNA: TGTGCCAGCAGCTCGGCTGGGGACAGGGCCTATGGCTACACCTTC. Based on the CDR3 plus reference TRBV7-2 and TRBJ1-2, the full variable domain is GAGVSQSPSNKVTEKGKDVELRCDPISGHTALYWYRQSLGQGLEFLIYFQGNSAPDKSGLPSDRFSAERTGGSVSTLTIQRTQQEDSAVYLCASSSAGDRAYGYTFGSGTRLTVV.

This clonotype was detected many times. The rearrangement uses TRBV20-1 and TRBJ1-1; D gene unclear. Trimming left V 3 bases short and J 8 bases short, with 10 bases between. The CDR3 covers 11 residues. Germline V CDR1 and CDR2: DFQATT, SNEGSKA (reference sequence). The CDR3 DNA sequence: TGCAGTGCTAGGAGCACTAGGGAAGCTTTCTTT. Amino acids: CSARSTREAFF.

This clonotype was seen ten or more times. The chain joins TRBV6-2 or TRBV6-3 to TRBJ1-5; unclear D gene. Germline values: CDR1 MNHEY, CDR2 SVGEGT. The CDR3 runs to 14 residues. V lost 7 bases and J lost 4, with 14 bases in between. CDR3 nucleotide sequence: TGTGCCAGCAAAGTCTCGTTCCCGAATCAGCCCCAGCATTTT. Its translation: CASKVSFPNQPQHF.

This clonotype has a count of ten or more. V gene TRBV6-2 or TRBV6-3 combines with J gene TRBJ1-5; 9 bases align to TRBD1. The V gene end was trimmed by 2 bases and the J gene end by 4 bases; junction bases not matched to a gene: 3. The CDR3 contains 15 residues. Germline lookup yields CDR1 MNHEY and CDR2 SVGEGT. The CDR3 here is CASSYAGTGNQPQHF. In DNA form, the CDR3 reads TGTGCCAGCAGTTACGCGGGGACAGGGAATCAGCCCCAGCATTTT.

This clonotype was seen at least ten times. The chain couples TRBV20-1 to TRBJ1-5, with D maybe TRBD1 (6 bases). The CDR3 consists of 14 residues. The V end lost 5 bases, the J end lost 0 bases, and 11 bases lay between the germline ends. Germline CDR1 and CDR2: DFQATT and SNEGSKA (reference sequence). CDR3 in DNA: TGCAGTGCTGGGGACACTTATAGCAATCAGCCCCAGCATTTT. This translates into CSAGDTYSNQPQHF.

The chain joins TRBV6-2 or TRBV6-3 to TRBJ2-7; 8 bases agree with TRBD1. In germline, CDR1 is MNHEY, CDR2 SVGEGT. The CDR3 runs to 12 residues. J was trimmed by 4 bases and V by 8 bases; bases with no gene match: 4. Here the CDR3 reads CASGDRLYEQYF. DNA of the CDR3: TGTGCCAGCGGGGACAGGCTATACGAGCAGTACTTC.

This clonotype has at least ten counts. As DNA, the CDR3 is TGTGCCAGCAGTGAAGCGGGGGCCCGATACAATGAGCAGTTCTTC. This encodes CASSEAGARYNEQFF. The chain joins TRBV6-1 to TRBJ2-1; a possible D gene is TRBD1 (6 bases). This CDR3 region has 15 residues. The germline gives CDR1 MNHNS, CDR2 SASEGT. Trimming removed 0 bases at V and 4 bases at J, with 10 bases between.

This clonotype has at least ten counts. V is TRBV7-9 and J is TRBJ2-5; a weak D match, TRBD2 (5 bases). Looked up from germline, CDR1 is SEHNR and CDR2 is FQNEAQ (reference sequence). V lost 5 bases, J lost 2 bases, and 15 bases lay in between. The CDR3 loop spans 15 amino acids. The CDR3 region has the DNA TGTGCCAGCAGCACCTTTAGAGGGTTACAAGAGACCCAGTACTTC. Translating it yields CASSTFRGLQETQYF.

This clonotype was found many times. The chain employs TRBV2 and TRBJ2-2; 8 positions match TRBD2. V lost 6 bases, J lost 5 bases, and 8 bases stayed unmatched. This CDR3 region has 15 residues. Germline lookup yields CDR1 SNHLY and CDR2 FYNNEI. The CDR3 loop is CASSAGTRGTGELFF. The CDR3 nucleotides read TGTGCCAGCAGCGCCGGGACTAGAGGTACCGGGGAGCTGTTTTTT.

At least ten counts were recorded for this clonotype. This chain links TRBV19 with TRBJ1-3; D is ambiguous. V dropped 5 bases and J dropped 4 bases, with 6 bases sitting between them. The CDR3 spans 12 residues. Germline V gene sequence: CDR1 LNHDA, CDR2 SQIVND (reference sequence). CDR3 amino acids: CASSQRGNTIYF. The CDR3, as DNA: TGTGCCAGTAGTCAAAGGGGAAACACCATATATTTT.